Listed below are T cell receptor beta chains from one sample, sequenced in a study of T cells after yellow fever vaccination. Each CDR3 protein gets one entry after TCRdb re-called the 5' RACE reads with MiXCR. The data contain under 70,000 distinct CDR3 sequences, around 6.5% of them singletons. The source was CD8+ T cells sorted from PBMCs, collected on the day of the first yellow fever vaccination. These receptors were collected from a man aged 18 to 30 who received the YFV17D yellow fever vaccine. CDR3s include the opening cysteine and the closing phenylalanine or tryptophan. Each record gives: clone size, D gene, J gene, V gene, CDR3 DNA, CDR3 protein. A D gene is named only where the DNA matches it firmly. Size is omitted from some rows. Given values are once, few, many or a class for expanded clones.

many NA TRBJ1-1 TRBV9 TGTGCCAGCAGCGTAGCTGTTGCCACTGAAGCTTTCTTT CASSVAVATEAFF
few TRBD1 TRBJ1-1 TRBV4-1 TGCGCCAGCAGCCAAGCGAACAGGGGGCCCACTGAAGCTTTCTTT CASSQANRGPTEAFF
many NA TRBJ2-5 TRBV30 TGTGCCTGGAGTGTCGGACCGGCCGAGACCCAGTACTTC CAWSVGPAETQYF
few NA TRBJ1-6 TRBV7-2 TGTGCCAGCAGCCTCCCCGGGCAGGGGAATTCACCCCTCCACTTT CASSLPGQGNSPLHF
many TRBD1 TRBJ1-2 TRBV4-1 TGCGCCAGCAGCCAGGAGGACAGGGCCTATGGCTACACCTTC CASSQEDRAYGYTF
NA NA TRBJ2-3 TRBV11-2 TGTGCCAGCCGGTCGTCAGGCTTAAGGGATACGCAGTATTTT CASRSSGLRDTQYF
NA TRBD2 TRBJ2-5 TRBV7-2 TGTGCCAGCAGCCTGGGACTAGCGGGGGGGCCCGGAGAGACCCAGTACTTC CASSLGLAGGPGETQYF
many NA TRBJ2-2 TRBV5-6 TGTGCCAGCAGCTTCGGGGGTTACAACACCGGGGAGCTGTTTTTT CASSFGGYNTGELFF
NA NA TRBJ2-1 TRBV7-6 TGTGCCAGCAGCCCAATAGCGCAGGGTTATGAGCAGTTCTTC CASSPIAQGYEQFF
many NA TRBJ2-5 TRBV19 TGTGCCAGTACCTCAGGGGAAGAGACCCAGTACTTC CASTSGEETQYF
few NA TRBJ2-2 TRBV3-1 TGTGCCAGCAGTGTGATCGACACCGGGGAGCTGTTTTTT CASSVIDTGELFF
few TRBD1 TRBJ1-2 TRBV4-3 TGCGCCAGCAGCCACCACGGACAGGGTTATGGCTACACCTTC CASSHHGQGYGYTF
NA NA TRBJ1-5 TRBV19 TGTGCCAGTAACACGGCCCCAAGCCCCAATCAGCCCCAGCATTTT CASNTAPSPNQPQHF
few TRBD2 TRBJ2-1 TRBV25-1 TGTGCCAGCAGTGGGCAAGCGGGGGGGGCGGGCTACAATGAGCAGTTCTTC CASSGQAGGAGYNEQFF
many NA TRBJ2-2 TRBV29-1 TGCAGCGTCACAGGGGGGGACACCGGGGAGCTGTTTTTT CSVTGGDTGELFF
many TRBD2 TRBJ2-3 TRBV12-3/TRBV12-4 TGTGCCAGCAGTTTAAGTAGCGGGGGATACACAGATACGCAGTATTTT CASSLSSGGYTDTQYF
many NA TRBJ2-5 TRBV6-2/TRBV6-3 TGTGCCAGCAGTTACTCAGCCGGGCGAGAGACCCAGTACTTC CASSYSAGRETQYF
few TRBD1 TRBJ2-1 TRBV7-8 TGTGCCAGCAGCTTAAGGTTTGGTTCAGGGGGCAATGAGCAGTTCTTC CASSLRFGSGGNEQFF
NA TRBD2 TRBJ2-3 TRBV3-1 TGTGCCAGCAGCCAAGAGGGACTAGCGGGGCCCTCGCCTGATACGCAGTATTTT CASSQEGLAGPSPDTQYF
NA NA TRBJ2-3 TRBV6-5 TGTGCCAGCAGTTACTCCTCGGGCGGTTACACAGATACGCAGTATTTT CASSYSSGGYTDTQYF
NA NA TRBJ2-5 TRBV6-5 TGTGCCAGCAGTTACGGGGGCGACGGAAAGACCCAGTACTTC CASSYGGDGKTQYF
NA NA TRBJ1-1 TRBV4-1 TGCGCCAGCAGCCCCGAGGCAGGCAGTGCGAACACTGAAGCTTTCTTT CASSPEAGSANTEAFF
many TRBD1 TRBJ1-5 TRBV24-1 TGTGCCACCAGTGCAGGGGGAGGTCAGCCCCAGCATTTT CATSAGGGQPQHF
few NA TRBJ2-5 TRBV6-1 TGTGCCAGCAGCTGGACAGGAGGGTATGAAGAGACCCAGTACTTC CASSWTGGYEETQYF
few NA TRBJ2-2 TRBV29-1 TGCAGCGTTGTCCGGGACCCTAACACCGGGGAGCTGTTTTTT CSVVRDPNTGELFF
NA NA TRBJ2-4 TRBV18 TGTGCCAGCTCACCATACACAACAGAGGGCAAAAACATTCAGTACTTC CASSPYTTEGKNIQYF
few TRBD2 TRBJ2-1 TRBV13 TGTGCCAGCAGCTTAGAACTAGCGGGGGGCCTCCGTTACAATGAGCAGTTCTTC CASSLELAGGLRYNEQFF
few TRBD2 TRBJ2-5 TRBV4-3 TGCGCCAGCAGCCAAGACCGACTAGCGTTGTACCAGTACTTC CASSQDRLALYQYF
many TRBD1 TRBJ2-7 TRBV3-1 TGTGCCAGCAGCCAGGGACAGGGTGTAGACGAGCAGTACTTC CASSQGQGVDEQYF
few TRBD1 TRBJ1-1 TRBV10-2 TGCGCCAGCAGTTCGACAGGGGAAGCTTTCTTT CASSSTGEAFF
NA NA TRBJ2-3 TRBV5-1 TGCGCCAGCAGCTTGGGATTTCTCCCCTCCACAGATACGCAGTATTTT CASSLGFLPSTDTQYF
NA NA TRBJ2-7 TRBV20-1 TGCAGTGCTAACCCCAGGCGGAGCTCCTACGAGCAGTACTTC CSANPRRSSYEQYF
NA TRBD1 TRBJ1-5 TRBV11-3 TGTGCCAGCAGCTCGGGACAGGGAAGGAAGAATCAGCCCCAGCATTTT CASSSGQGRKNQPQHF